The 26 T cell receptor beta chains listed next were all sequenced from one sample in a study of identifying expanded T cells in peripheral blood (dated by TCRdb to the late 2010s). Receptor libraries were prepared by the immunoSEQ multiplex PCR assay. TCRdb holds this immuneACCESS table with in-frame rearrangements only. Some clones are missing; in checked studies, unresolved V genes explain under half, and the rest has no known cause. The sample table holds about 78,000 clones, of which just under 85% were seen once. The ten largest account for around 19% of the sample. Sequencing was done on a sample of blood. Source of these receptors: a person aged 18-70 years in good health.

The J gene is TRBJ2-5, the V gene TRBV9, with 9 bases fitting TRBD2. Germline V gene lookup returns CDR1 SGDLS and CDR2 YYNGEE. V lost 0 bases to trimming and J lost 8 bases; unmatched junction nucleotides: 2. The CDR3 loop spans 13 amino acids. The CDR3 nucleotides are TGTGCCAGCAGCGTAGGAGCGGGAGGAACCCAGTACTTC. Protein sequence: CASSVGAGGTQYF.

This chain joins TRBV4-1 and TRBJ2-6; 7 bases are shared with TRBD1. Looked up from germline, CDR1 is MGHRA and CDR2 is YSYEKL. The V segment lost 3 bases and the J segment 1 base; nucleotides outside the gene matches: 9. The CDR3 length is 18 residues. Written as DNA, the CDR3 is TGCGCCAGCAGCCAGACAGGGTTGACAAATTCTGGGGCCAACGTCCTGACTTTC. It translates to CASSQTGLTNSGANVLTF.

In DNA, the CDR3 is TGTGCCTGGATGCCGGGACAGGGAGGCGGCTACACCTTC. This encodes CAWMPGQGGGYTF. J is TRBJ1-2 and V is TRBV30; 9 bases agree with TRBD1. CDR1 and CDR2 (germline): GTSNPN, SVGIG (reference sequence). V gave up 4 bases and J gave up 8 bases; unmatched junction bases: 8. This CDR3 has 13 residues.

J is TRBJ1-1 and V is TRBV4-1, with D unclear. The germline V gene has CDR1 MGHRA and CDR2 YSYEKL. This CDR3 has 15 residues. The V end was cut by 0 bases, the J end by 4 bases, with 12 bases between. The CDR3 sequence: CASSQEADAGTEAFF. The CDR3 DNA follows: TGCGCCAGCAGCCAAGAGGCGGACGCGGGCACTGAAGCTTTCTTT.

This sequence joins TRBV19 and TRBJ2-7; D is perhaps TRBD1 or TRBD2 (5 bases each). The V gene's germline CDR1 is LNHDA and CDR2 SQIVND (reference sequence). This CDR3 spans 13 amino acids. V lost 5 bases, J lost 6 bases, and 14 bases lay in between. The CDR3 sequence is CASSPKWGSEQYF. CDR3 DNA: TGTGCCAGTAGTCCCAAATGGGGGAGCGAGCAGTACTTC. The full variable domain, its missing parts supplied by reference TRBV19 and TRBJ2-7, is DGGITQSPKYLFRKEGQNVTLSCEQNLNHDAMYWYRQDPGQGLRLIYYSQIVNDFQKGDIAEGYSVSREKKESFPLTVTSAQKNPTAFYLCASSPKWGSEQYFGPGTRLTVT.

J is TRBJ1-2 and V is TRBV10-3, with a possible D match to TRBD1 (6 bases). V lost 6 bases to trimming and J lost 2 bases, with 7 bases between them. Germline CDR1 ENHRY, CDR2 SYGVKD. CDR3 length: 12 amino acids. The CDR3 sequence is CAIRDSNYGYTF. CDR3 coding DNA: TGTGCCATCAGGGACAGCAACTATGGCTACACCTTC.

This chain links TRBV4-3 with TRBJ2-3; no reliable D call. The CDR3 spans 16 residues. V dropped 2 bases and J dropped 3 bases, with 15 bases sitting between them. Germline-derived CDR1 and CDR2 are LGHNA and YSLEER. The DNA of the CDR3 is TGCGCCAGCAGCCAATCGATCGGCCAAGAGACAGATACGCAGTATTTT. Its protein is CASSQSIGQETDTQYF.

The chain employs TRBV19 and TRBJ1-3; a weak D match, TRBD1 (5 bases). V was cut by 5 bases and J by 1 base, with 9 bases left in between. The CDR3 extends over 14 amino acids. CDR1 LNHDA and CDR2 SQIVND come from the germline V gene (reference sequence). As DNA, the CDR3 is TGTGCCAGTAGTGTACAGGATTCTGGAAACACCATATATTTT. This sequence encodes CASSVQDSGNTIYF.

The chain combines TRBV6-4 with TRBJ2-3, with D possibly called TRBD1 or TRBD2 (6 bases each). The germline V gene has CDR1 MRHNA and CDR2 SNTAGT. The CDR3 extends over 14 amino acids. The V end was cut by 5 bases, the J end by 4 bases, with 13 bases between. DNA for the CDR3: TGTGCCAGCAGTAGGATGGAGGGGGCAGATACGCAGTATTTT. This sequence encodes CASSRMEGADTQYF.

This chain connects TRBV6-6 to TRBJ1-5; D is uncertain. Deletions cut 5 bases from V and 1 base from J, with 6 bases between. Germline CDR1 MNHNY, CDR2 SVGAGI (reference sequence). The CDR3 consists of 13 residues. The CDR3 DNA is TGTGCCAGCAGTCAATTGAGCAATCAGCCCCAGCATTTT. Encoded protein: CASSQLSNQPQHF.

The rearrangement uses TRBV11-3 and TRBJ2-3; the match to TRBD2 covers 10 bases. CDR1 is SGHNT, CDR2 YENEEA, per germline. The CDR3 covers 16 residues. The V gene end was trimmed by 4 bases and the J gene end by 2 bases; junction bases not matched to a gene: 6. The chain's CDR3 is CASSSGLADPTDTQYF. CDR3 in DNA: TGTGCCAGCAGCTCAGGACTAGCGGACCCCACAGATACGCAGTATTTT.

This chain connects TRBV27 to TRBJ1-5; 7 bases are a match to TRBD1. J was trimmed by 1 base and V by 0 bases; bases with no gene match: 6. CDR3 length: 17 residues. From germline, CDR1 is MNHEY and CDR2 SMNVEV (reference sequence). The CDR3 protein is CASSLSPDRVSNQPQHF. CDR3 sequence (DNA): TGTGCCAGCAGTTTATCCCCAGACAGGGTCAGCAATCAGCCCCAGCATTTT.

This chain connects TRBV7-8 to TRBJ1-1; perhaps TRBD1 as D (6 bases). The CDR3 consists of 13 residues. Germline CDR1 is SGHVS and CDR2 is FQNEAQ. V lost 5 bases to trimming and J lost 2 bases, with 9 bases between them. The CDR3 loop reads CASSLTGNTEAFF. CDR3 sequence (DNA): TGTGCCAGCAGCCTGACAGGAAACACTGAAGCTTTCTTT.

This chain joins TRBV6-4 and TRBJ1-5; 8 bases agree with TRBD1. Germline V gives CDR1 MRHNA, CDR2 SNTAGT. The CDR3 extends over 16 amino acids. The V segment lost 6 bases and the J segment 3 bases; nucleotides outside the gene matches: 10. The CDR3: CASRANVDRVNQPQHF. Here the CDR3 DNA reads TGTGCCAGCAGAGCCAACGTGGACAGGGTCAATCAGCCCCAGCATTTT.

This clone was recorded once. This chain links TRBV7-6 with TRBJ2-7; TRBD2 agrees at 8 bases. The V segment lost 0 bases and the J segment 5 bases; nucleotides outside the gene matches: 12. This CDR3 contains 17 residues. Germline CDR1 reads SGHVS; CDR2 reads FNYEAQ. The CDR3 loop is CASSLARAGTSGHEQYF. The CDR3 coding sequence is TGTGCCAGCAGCTTAGCGAGGGCGGGGACTAGTGGTCACGAGCAGTACTTC.

The rearrangement joins TRBV4-2 to TRBJ2-4; 8 nucleotides match TRBD1. V shed 0 bases and J 1 base; nucleotides not matched to a gene: 8. This CDR3 is built from 18 residues. Germline lookup yields CDR1 LGHNA and CDR2 YNFKEQ. In DNA, the CDR3 is TGTGCCAGCAGCCAAGATTTAAGGGCAGGGGGCGCCAAAAACATTCAGTACTTC. Protein sequence: CASSQDLRAGGAKNIQYF.

The count of this clone is one. This chain connects TRBV11-2 to TRBJ2-2; D uncertain. The V end lost 5 bases, the J end lost 4 bases, and 17 bases lay between the germline ends. Germline assignment: CDR1 SGHAT and CDR2 FQNNGV. CDR3 length equals 16 residues. In DNA, the CDR3 is TGTGCCAGCAGCCCGATCCCCCCGGGTAGCACCGGGGAGCTGTTTTTT. It translates to CASSPIPPGSTGELFF.

The chain uses TRBV6-6 and TRBJ2-1; no clear D gene. The CDR3 consists of 12 residues. The ends were cut back, 4 bases at V and 6 bases at J, with 7 bases in the middle. The germline CDR1 and CDR2 sequences are MNHNY and SVGAGI (reference sequence). The CDR3 loop reads CASSFDGNEQFF. The CDR3 DNA reads TGTGCCAGCAGTTTCGACGGCAATGAGCAGTTCTTC.

V is TRBV7-2 and J is TRBJ1-4, with 9 bases identical to TRBD1. The junction had 9 bases not matched to a gene; V was cut back by 6 bases and J by 7 bases. Germline V gives CDR1 SGHTA, CDR2 FQGNSA. This CDR3 is built from 15 residues. The CDR3, as DNA: TGTGCCAGCAGTCTCGTTGGGACAGGGTCTGAAAAACTGTTTTTT. It yields the protein CASSLVGTGSEKLFF.

In its sample, this clone was seen once. The V call is TRBV5-4, the J call TRBJ1-3, with D possibly being TRBD1 (5 bases). CDR1 is SGHNT, CDR2 YYREEE, per germline (reference sequence). The CDR3 is made up of 17 amino acids. Trimming removed 0 bases from V and 1 base from J, with 14 bases in between. In nucleotides, the CDR3 is TGTGCCAGCAGCTTGGCCTCGGGAGGGACGTCTGGAAACACCATATATTTT. Protein product: CASSLASGGTSGNTIYF.

This chain connects TRBV28 to TRBJ2-5, with a possible D match to TRBD2 (5 bases). The V gene lost 6 bases and the J gene lost 1 base, with 21 bases spanning the gap. There are 17 residues in the CDR3. Germline-derived CDR1 and CDR2 are MDHEN and SYDVKM. CDR3 sequence (DNA): TGTGCCAGCAGGTATGAGGGCCGAGGAGGTCGCCAAGAGACCCAGTACTTC. Its protein product is CASRYEGRGGRQETQYF.

The chain carries TRBV4-1 and TRBJ2-7, with 7 bases fitting TRBD2. The CDR3 is 15 residues long. The germline V gene has CDR1 MGHRA and CDR2 YSYEKL. The trim removed 3 bases at V and 0 bases at J, leaving 5 bases unmatched. For the CDR3, the DNA is TGCGCCAGCAGCCACCAGCGGGGAAGCTCCTACGAGCAGTACTTC. Protein: CASSHQRGSSYEQYF.

The CDR3 nucleotides read TGTGCCAGCAGCTTATCCGGTTCGGGACAGGGGGCGCGGCAGTACTTC. Residues: CASSLSGSGQGARQYF. V usage is TRBV7-2 and J usage is TRBJ2-5; 12 positions match TRBD1. The V and J ends lost 2 bases and 11 bases, in that order; junction bases with no gene match: 12. Germline CDR1 and CDR2: SGHTA and FQGNSA. This CDR3 contains 16 residues.

This clone was seen only once. The chain uses TRBV11-3 and TRBJ1-1; tentatively, D is TRBD1 (5 bases). CDR1 and CDR2 (germline): SGHNT, YENEEA. Trimming took off 5 bases at V and 4 bases at J, with 8 bases between the two ends. The CDR3 length is 12 residues. The CDR3 DNA reads as TGTGCCAGCAGCACTGGGGGCACTGAAGCTTTCTTT. Encoded protein: CASSTGGTEAFF.

This sequence joins TRBV5-8 and TRBJ2-5, with D perhaps assigned TRBD1 or TRBD2 (5 bases each). The CDR3 is 15 amino acids. V lost 4 bases to trimming and J lost 4 bases, with 17 bases between them. Germline CDR1 is SGHTS and CDR2 is YDEGEE. CDR3: CASSETGRERETQYF. The CDR3 region has the DNA TGTGCCAGCAGCGAGACGGGACGTGAACGAGAGACCCAGTACTTC.

The chain joins TRBV18 to TRBJ2-7, with D possibly being TRBD1 (5 bases). Germline lookup yields CDR1 KGHSH and CDR2 LQKENI. Trimming removed 4 bases from V and 2 bases from J, with 12 bases in between. The CDR3 has 14 amino acids. The CDR3 DNA sequence: TGTGCCAGCTCACAGACAGCGAATCCCTACGAGCAGTACTTC. As protein: CASSQTANPYEQYF.